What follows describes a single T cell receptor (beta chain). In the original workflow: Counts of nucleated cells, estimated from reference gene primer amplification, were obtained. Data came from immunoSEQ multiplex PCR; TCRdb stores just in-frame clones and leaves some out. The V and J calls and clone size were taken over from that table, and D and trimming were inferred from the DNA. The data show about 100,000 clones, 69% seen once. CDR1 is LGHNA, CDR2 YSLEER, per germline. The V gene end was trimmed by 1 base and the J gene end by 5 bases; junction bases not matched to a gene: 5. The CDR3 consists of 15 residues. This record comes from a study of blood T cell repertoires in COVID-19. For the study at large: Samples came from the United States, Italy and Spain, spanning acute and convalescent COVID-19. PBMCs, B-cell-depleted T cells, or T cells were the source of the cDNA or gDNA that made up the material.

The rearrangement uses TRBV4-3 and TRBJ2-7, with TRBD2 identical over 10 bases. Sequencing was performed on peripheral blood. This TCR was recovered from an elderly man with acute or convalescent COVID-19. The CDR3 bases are TGCGCCAGCAGCCAAGTAGCGGGAGGCCCCGACGAGCAGTACTTC. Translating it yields CASSQVAGGPDEQYF.